One sample yielded the 30 T cell receptor beta chains listed below, sequenced in a study of blood T cell repertoires in COVID-19. The assay was immunoSEQ multiplex PCR, and TCRdb's table has in-frame clones only and misses some. The sample carries roughly 100,000 clones, about four fifths recorded once. Sequencing was carried out using peripheral blood. These receptors were collected from a man aged 35 to 55 with active or convalescent COVID-19.

V usage is TRBV18 and J usage is TRBJ2-3; 8 nucleotides line up with TRBD2. With V trimmed by 8 bases and J by 4 bases, 17 bases remained unmatched. Per the germline V gene, CDR1 is KGHSH and CDR2 is LQKENI. The CDR3 consists of 17 residues. CDR3 DNA: TGTGCCAGCCGCAAGTCCCCGGGACTAGGGTCTTCAGATACGCAGTATTTT. It specifies CASRKSPGLGSSDTQYF.

CDR3 in amino acids: CASSRPEGGFTDTQYF. In nucleotides, the CDR3 is TGTGCCAGCAGCCGACCTGAGGGAGGGTTTACAGATACGCAGTATTTT. The chain carries TRBV14 and TRBJ2-3, with 7 bases that match TRBD2. The CDR3 sequence is 16 residues long. In germline, CDR1 is SGHDN, CDR2 FVKESK. J was trimmed by 3 bases and V by 4 bases; bases with no gene match: 10.

In DNA form, the CDR3 reads TGTGCCAGCGGTGGCGGTTCACCCCTCCACTTT. Protein: CASGGGSPLHF. The rearrangement uses TRBV12-3 or TRBV12-4 and TRBJ1-6; D is undetermined. V shed 8 bases and J shed 9 bases, with 8 bases lying between them. The CDR3 is 11 amino acids.

The J gene is TRBJ1-2, the V gene TRBV18; no clear D. This CDR3 is built from 15 residues. Germline CDR1 and CDR2: KGHSH and LQKENI. The ends were cut back, 3 bases at V and 4 bases at J, with 15 bases in the middle. This CDR3 is CASSPSAVVSYGYTF. For the CDR3, the DNA is TGTGCCAGCTCACCGTCCGCGGTAGTCAGCTATGGCTACACCTTC.

The chain joins TRBV6-6 to TRBJ1-1; D gene ambiguous. Germline CDR1 MNHNY, CDR2 SVGAGI (reference sequence). Trimming pared 7 bases from V and 1 base from J, leaving 10 bases between. The CDR3 is 13 residues long. The CDR3 coding sequence is TGTGCCAGCACCCTGGGCCCGAACACTGAAGCTTTCTTT. Its protein is CASTLGPNTEAFF.

The chain employs TRBV29-1 and TRBJ2-1, with D possibly matching TRBD1 (6 bases). CDR3 size: 13 residues. Per the germline V gene, CDR1 is SQVTM and CDR2 is ANQGSEA. V lost 1 base and J lost 3, with 7 bases in between. The CDR3 region is CSVEGTVYNEQFF. The DNA for the CDR3 is TGCAGCGTTGAAGGGACAGTCTACAATGAGCAGTTCTTC.

The chain couples TRBV25-1 to TRBJ1-2; D perhaps matches TRBD1 (5 bases). With 10 bases removed from V and 4 bases from J, the gap between germline ends came to 16 bases. This CDR3 region has 13 residues. Germline V lookup: CDR1 MGHDK, CDR2 SYGVNS. The CDR3 here is CAIPSRVGYGYTF. The CDR3 DNA reads as TGTGCCATCCCATCCAGGGTCGGCTATGGCTACACCTTC.

This clone was recorded only once. The chain has TRBV2 and TRBJ2-7, with D possibly being TRBD1 (6 bases). Germline assignment: CDR1 SNHLY and CDR2 FYNNEI. This CDR3 is built from 14 residues. V was pared by 5 bases and J by 3 bases, with 14 bases between. CDR3 protein: CASSKQGINYEQYF. CDR3 nucleotides: TGTGCCAGCAGTAAACAGGGAATCAACTACGAGCAGTACTTC.

The rearrangement links TRBV15 to TRBJ1-5; possible D gene TRBD1, 5 bases. This CDR3 has 14 residues. The germline CDR1 and CDR2 sequences are LNHNV and YYDKDF (reference sequence). Deletions cut 3 bases from V and 4 bases from J, with 10 bases between. The CDR3 spells CATSRTDRNQPQHF. The DNA for the CDR3 is TGTGCCACCAGCAGGACTGACAGAAATCAGCCCCAGCATTTT.

This chain uses TRBV6-5 with TRBJ1-4, with D perhaps TRBD1 (6 bases). Germline V CDR1 and CDR2: MNHEY, SVGAGI. V dropped 7 bases and J dropped 5 bases, with 17 bases sitting between them. This CDR3 region has 15 residues. In DNA form, the CDR3 reads TGTGCCAGCAAAGGACCGGGACAAGGAAATGAAAAACTGTTTTTT. Translating it yields CASKGPGQGNEKLFF.

V gene TRBV4-1 combines with J gene TRBJ1-2, with 8 bases lining up with TRBD1. The CDR3 runs to 16 residues. The germline V gene encodes CDR1 MGHRA and CDR2 YSYEKL. J lost 7 bases, V lost 0 bases, and 10 bases had no gene match. The CDR3 DNA follows: TGCGCCAGCAGCCAAGATCCGGCAGGGGGCTTGTCTGGCTACACCTTC. Its protein product is CASSQDPAGGLSGYTF.

V is TRBV7-9 and J is TRBJ1-4; D is possibly TRBD1 (6 bases). V lost 3 bases, J lost 8 bases, and 22 bases lay in between. Per the germline V gene, CDR1 is SEHNR and CDR2 is FQNEAQ (reference sequence). The CDR3 consists of 17 residues. The CDR3 bases are TGTGCCAGCAGCTTCTCGGTTGCTAGGGGGGGAAGCGAAAAACTGTTTTTT. It encodes CASSFSVARGGSEKLFF.

This clone turned up a few times. The V call is TRBV6-6, the J call TRBJ1-1, with D perhaps matching TRBD1 (6 bases). The CDR3 has 14 residues. Trimming took off 7 bases at V and 0 bases at J, with 12 bases between the two ends. Germline lookup yields CDR1 MNHNY and CDR2 SVGAGI (reference sequence). CDR3 in amino acids: CASTRGVLNTEAFF. DNA of the CDR3: TGTGCCAGCACCAGGGGAGTTTTGAACACTGAAGCTTTCTTT.

The V call is TRBV3-1 (or the pseudogene TRBV3-2), the J call TRBJ1-4, with TRBD1 as a possible D gene (6 bases). The V end was cut by 4 bases, the J end by 8 bases, with 23 bases between. From germline, CDR1 is LGHDT and CDR2 YNNKEL (reference sequence). The CDR3 has 17 amino acids. In DNA form, the CDR3 reads TGTGCCAGCAGCCTCCAAACTCCTACAGGGAAAGGAGAAAAACTGTTTTTT. Encoded protein: CASSLQTPTGKGEKLFF.

The rearrangement joins TRBV6-2 or TRBV6-3 to TRBJ2-2; D uncertain. Trimming pared 5 bases from V and 0 bases from J, leaving 10 bases between. In germline, CDR1 is MNHEY, CDR2 SVGEGT. This CDR3 comprises 15 residues. The CDR3 bases are TGTGCCAGCAGTGGGCACACAGCGAACACCGGGGAGCTGTTTTTT. Translated, it gives CASSGHTANTGELFF.

The rearrangement uses TRBV3-1 (or the pseudogene TRBV3-2) and TRBJ2-2, with D perhaps matching TRBD2 (5 bases). Germline V gives CDR1 LGHDT, CDR2 YNNKEL (reference sequence). The length of the CDR3 is 17 residues. V shed 0 bases and J shed 6 bases, with 17 bases lying between them. CDR3 loop: CASSQDPVAPGAGELFF. The CDR3, as DNA: TGTGCCAGCAGCCAAGATCCGGTAGCCCCCGGGGCCGGGGAGCTGTTTTTT.

This clone was found many times. This chain joins TRBV19 and TRBJ1-2; weak D call: TRBD1 (5 bases). Trimming cost V 1 base and J 5 bases, with 17 bases left between them. CDR1 LNHDA and CDR2 SQIVND come from the germline V gene (reference sequence). The CDR3 totals 16 residues. In nucleotides, the CDR3 is TGTGCCAGTAGTATAGGGCGTGAGACAGTCGGATATGGCTACACCTTC. Protein: CASSIGRETVGYGYTF.

The V gene is TRBV10-3, the J gene TRBJ1-1, with a tentative D call TRBD1 (5 bases). This CDR3 has 13 amino acids. V was pared by 6 bases and J by 0 bases, with 8 bases between. Looked up from germline, CDR1 is ENHRY and CDR2 is SYGVKD. CDR3 region: CAIRGGVNTEAFF. CDR3 sequence (DNA): TGTGCCATCAGGGGGGGGGTGAACACTGAAGCTTTCTTT.

The CDR3: CASSLREELFF. The CDR3 bases are TGTGCCAGCAGCTTGAGGGAGGAACTGTTTTTT. The V gene is TRBV7-9, the J gene TRBJ1-4; unclear D gene. Trimming pared 3 bases from V and 12 bases from J, leaving 8 bases between. Germline V gene sequence: CDR1 SEHNR, CDR2 FQNEAQ (reference sequence). The CDR3 totals 11 residues.

The V call is TRBV13, the J call TRBJ1-1; D perhaps matches TRBD1 (5 bases). V gave up 5 bases and J gave up 1 base, with 23 bases separating them. The germline CDR1 and CDR2 sequences are PRHDT and FYEKMQ (reference sequence). CDR3 length: 18 residues. Here the CDR3 reads CASSHLEGRIRGNTEAFF. In nucleotides, the CDR3 is TGTGCCAGCAGCCACCTCGAAGGGCGAATAAGGGGGAACACTGAAGCTTTCTTT.

The chain links TRBV5-5 to TRBJ2-7; TRBD1 matches at 11 bases. V was pared by 7 bases and J by 4 bases, with 4 bases of the junction left unmatched. The CDR3 covers 13 residues. Germline V gene lookup returns CDR1 SGHKS and CDR2 YYEKEE (reference sequence). CDR3 amino acids: CASEGTGGYEQYF. In DNA form, the CDR3 reads TGTGCCAGCGAGGGGACAGGGGGGTACGAGCAGTACTTC.

Comments on this clone: The junction departs from germline at one end; a sequencing error may be responsible. This chain joins TRBV18 and TRBJ2-1; D possibly corresponds to TRBD1 (6 bases). CDR1 KGHSH and CDR2 LQKENI come from the germline V gene. This CDR3 region has 11 residues. CDR3 DNA sequence: TGTGCCAGAAGACCCCAGGGGTGGCCCCTCTTC. It encodes CARRPQGWPLF. Full variable domain (outside the CDR3, taken from reference TRBV18 and TRBJ2-1): NAGVMQNPRHLVRRRGQEARLRCSPMKGHSHVYWYRQLPEEGLKFMVYLQKENIIDESGMPKERFSAEFPKEGPSILRIQQVVRGDSAAYFCARRPQGWPLFGPGTRLTVL.

The chain is built from TRBV6-5 and TRBJ1-1, with TRBD1 identical over 7 bases. Germline CDR1 reads MNHEY; CDR2 reads SVGAGI. Losses at the gene ends were 6 bases for V and 8 bases for J; bases not matched to a gene: 3. The CDR3 totals 11 residues. The CDR3 bases are TGTGCCAGCAGAGACAGGGTGGAAGCTTTCTTT. It codes for CASRDRVEAFF.

V is TRBV13 and J is TRBJ2-7; TRBD1 aligns across 11 bases. This CDR3 contains 15 residues. Germline CDR1 reads PRHDT; CDR2 reads FYEKMQ (reference sequence). V was pared by 6 bases and J by 4 bases, with 8 bases of the junction left unmatched. CDR3 residues: CASSKGQGAWYEQYF. The DNA for the CDR3 is TGTGCCAGCAGTAAAGGACAGGGGGCTTGGTACGAGCAGTACTTC.

This clone has only a few counts. This chain uses TRBV7-2 with TRBJ1-6; D perhaps matches TRBD1 (6 bases). CDR3 length equals 16 residues. Germline lookup yields CDR1 SGHTA and CDR2 FQGNSA. V lost 4 bases and J lost 9, with 19 bases in between. CDR3 residues: CASSSSASRGGSPLHF. The CDR3 bases are TGTGCCAGCAGCTCTAGCGCCTCAAGGGGGGGTTCACCCCTCCACTTT. The entire variable domain, with the rest obtained from reference TRBV7-2 and TRBJ1-6, is as follows: GAGVSQSPSNKVTEKGKDVELRCDPISGHTALYWYRQSLGQGLEFLIYFQGNSAPDKSGLPSDRFSAERTGGSVSTLTIQRTQQEDSAVYLCASSSSASRGGSPLHFGNGTRLTVT.

The genes are TRBV6-5 and TRBJ2-3; 11 nucleotides align to TRBD2. In germline, CDR1 is MNHEY, CDR2 SVGAGI. V was clipped by 4 bases and J by 2 bases; unmatched bases: 2. The CDR3 spans 15 residues. CDR3 coding DNA: TGTGCCAGCAGTTCGACTAGCGGGGTCACAGATACGCAGTATTTT. Its translation: CASSSTSGVTDTQYF.

V gene TRBV5-4 combines with J gene TRBJ2-5, with 9 nucleotides matching TRBD2. CDR3 length equals 16 residues. Looked up from germline, CDR1 is SGHNT and CDR2 is YYREEE (reference sequence). The trim removed 5 bases at V and 4 bases at J, leaving 12 bases unmatched. CDR3 bases: TGTGCCAGCAGTTCTCCCCTAGCGGGGCAGGGAGAGACCCAGTACTTC. Its translation: CASSSPLAGQGETQYF. Full variable domain (rest looked up from reference TRBV5-4 and TRBJ2-5): ETGVTQSPTHLIKTRGQQVTLRCSSQSGHNTVSWYQQALGQGPQFIFQYYREEENGRGNFPPRFSGLQFPNYSSELNVNALELDDSALYLCASSSPLAGQGETQYFGPGTRLLVL.

The chain combines TRBV7-2 with TRBJ1-6; unclear D gene. The CDR3 spans 17 residues. Deletions cut 1 base from V and 8 bases from J, with 18 bases between. The germline V gene encodes CDR1 SGHTA and CDR2 FQGNSA. CDR3 sequence: CASSLVGGSRADSPLHF. DNA for the CDR3: TGTGCCAGCAGCTTAGTTGGCGGGTCCCGCGCGGATTCACCCCTCCACTTT.

The chain recombines TRBV20-1 with TRBJ2-7; D gene ambiguous. V lost 2 bases, J lost 2 bases, and 4 bases lay in between. Germline CDR1 is DFQATT and CDR2 is SNEGSKA (reference sequence). The CDR3 is 11 amino acids. CDR3 region: CSARLTYEQYF. The CDR3 DNA reads TGCAGTGCTAGATTAACCTACGAGCAGTACTTC.

The gene calls are TRBV19 and TRBJ1-6, with unresolved D. V dropped 2 bases and J dropped 10 bases, with 9 bases sitting between them. This CDR3 has 13 residues. Germline values: CDR1 LNHDA, CDR2 SQIVND (reference sequence). The CDR3: CASSITRNSPLHF. The CDR3 DNA sequence: TGTGCCAGTAGTATAACCAGAAACTCACCCCTCCACTTT.